This entry features one TCR beta chain sequence. Its matching antigen is unknown. This entry belongs to a study of response to subunit inactivated influenza vaccine. Overall study findings and caveats: Few additional T cells are recruited per seasonal influenza vaccination, authors suggested.

TCRdb itself ran the RT-PCR reads through MiXCR, one entry per CDR3 protein. This sample yields roughly 760,000 distinct CDR3 sequences, of which 21% are seen a single time; 10% belongs to the top ten. The CDR3 spans 12 residues. V was cut by 3 bases and J by 4 bases, with 4 bases left in between. Germline CDR1 and CDR2: LNHDA and SQIVND (reference sequence). The sample here was PBMCs from blood, taken 5 to 6 days after vaccination. The TCR originated in a man between 50 and 59 years old who received an inactivated influenza vaccine. The genes are TRBV19 and TRBJ2-1; D gene ambiguous. CDR3 sequence: CASSIRYNEQFF. In nucleotides, the CDR3 is TGTGCCAGTAGTATCCGGTACAATGAGCAGTTCTTC. Full variable domain (remainder filled in from reference TRBV19 and TRBJ2-1): DGGITQSPKYLFRKEGQNVTLSCEQNLNHDAMYWYRQDPGQGLRLIYYSQIVNDFQKGDIAEGYSVSREKKESFPLTVTSAQKNPTAFYLCASSIRYNEQFFGPGTRLTVL.